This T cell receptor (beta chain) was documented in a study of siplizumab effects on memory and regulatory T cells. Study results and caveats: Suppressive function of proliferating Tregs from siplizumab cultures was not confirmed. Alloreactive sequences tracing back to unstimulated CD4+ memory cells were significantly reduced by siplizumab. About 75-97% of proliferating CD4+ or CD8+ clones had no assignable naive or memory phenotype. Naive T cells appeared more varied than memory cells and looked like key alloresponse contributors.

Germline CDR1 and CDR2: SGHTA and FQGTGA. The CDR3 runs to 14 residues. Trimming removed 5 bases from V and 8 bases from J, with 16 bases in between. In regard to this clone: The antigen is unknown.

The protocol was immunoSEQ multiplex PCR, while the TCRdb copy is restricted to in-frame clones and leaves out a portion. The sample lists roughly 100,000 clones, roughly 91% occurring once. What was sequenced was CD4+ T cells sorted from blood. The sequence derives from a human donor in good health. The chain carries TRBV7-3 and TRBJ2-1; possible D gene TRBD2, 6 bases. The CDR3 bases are TGTGCCAGCAGCGCCCTCGGAGGGTACGATGAGCAGTTCTTC. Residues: CASSALGGYDEQFF.